These 2 T cell receptor beta chains were all obtained from the same sample, sequenced in a study of T-cell reconstitution after alpha-beta-depleted transplantation in children. The library targeted TCRbeta and was prepared with unique molecular identifiers. MiXCR was run by TCRdb on the PCR reads, yielding one entry per CDR3 protein. The data contain 120,000 to 150,000 distinct CDR3 sequences, roughly 9% of them seen just once; the ten biggest clones take up roughly 20%. The specimen was PBMCs, mostly from graft donor cells, collected 180 days after TCRalphabeta/CD19-depleted stem cell transplant. These receptors originate from a female patient aged 2-15 years who had a stem cell transplant for congenital amegakaryocytic thrombocytopenia, so the T cells may come from the graft donor.

This clonotype occurred many times. The chain uses TRBV12-3 or TRBV12-4 and TRBJ2-3, with 14 bases that match TRBD2. J lost 3 bases, V lost 5 bases, and 4 bases had no gene match. This CDR3 comprises 16 residues. CDR3 in amino acids: CASSPTSGRVTDTQYF. The CDR3 DNA reads TGTGCCAGCAGTCCGACTAGCGGGAGGGTAACAGATACGCAGTATTTT.

This clonotype was counted many times. This rearrangement joins TRBV7-2 to TRBJ2-7, with a possible D match to TRBD2 (6 bases). This CDR3 is built from 14 residues. CDR1 and CDR2 from the germline V gene are SGHTA and FQGNSA. Trimming stripped 5 bases from V and 2 bases from J, with 13 bases between. The DNA of the CDR3 is TGTGCCAGCAGCGAACGGCGGGGACCCTACGAGCAGTACTTC. Its protein is CASSERRGPYEQYF.